One and the same sample provided the 5 T cell receptor beta chains below, sequenced in a study of long-term antiretroviral therapy in people with HIV. Run at survey level, the immunoSEQ assay was version v3.0. The protocol was immunoSEQ multiplex PCR, while the TCRdb copy is restricted to in-frame clones and leaves out a portion. Of 15,000 or so clones in the sample, about four fifths are singletons; the top ten hold 7.5% to 9%. Sequenced material: unsorted PBMCs, taken at the start of antiretroviral therapy. These receptors all stem from a man younger than 40 with HIV.

DNA of the CDR3: TGTGCCACTGGAACAGGAGATGGCTATGGCTACACCTTC. As protein: CATGTGDGYGYTF. The chain uses TRBV15 and TRBJ1-2; D might be TRBD1 (5 bases). The CDR3 consists of 13 residues. CDR1 is LNHNV, CDR2 YYDKDF, per germline (reference sequence). V dropped 9 bases and J dropped 4 bases, with 15 bases sitting between them.

V gene TRBV5-1 combines with J gene TRBJ2-7; 9 nucleotides align to TRBD1. The CDR3 has 12 residues. Germline assignment: CDR1 SGHRS and CDR2 YFSETQ. The V gene end was trimmed by 4 bases and the J gene end by 6 bases; junction bases not matched to a gene: 2. As DNA, the CDR3 is TGCGCCAGCAGCCCGGACAGGGGCGAGCAGTACTTC. This encodes CASSPDRGEQYF.

This chain joins TRBV5-6 and TRBJ2-7, with 12 nucleotides matching TRBD2. The CDR3 contains 15 residues. Germline CDR1 SGHDT, CDR2 YYEEEE. J lost 5 bases, V lost 2 bases, and 5 bases had no gene match. CDR3 residues: CASSFLAGGLHEQYF. The CDR3 coding sequence is TGTGCCAGCAGCTTCCTAGCGGGAGGGCTTCACGAGCAGTACTTC.

This clone was recorded once. V is TRBV4-3 and J is TRBJ2-7; D is possibly TRBD2 (5 bases). The CDR3 length is 16 residues. Trimming left V 1 base short and J 0 bases short, with 13 bases between. Germline assignment: CDR1 LGHNA and CDR2 YSLEER. The CDR3 DNA is TGCGCCAGCAGCCAAGTGGGCGGGCTAAGCTCCTACGAGCAGTACTTC. Its translation is CASSQVGGLSSYEQYF.

The chain employs TRBV6-5 and TRBJ1-1; D gene uncertain. The CDR3 consists of 13 residues. Trimming cost V 2 bases and J 3 bases, with 7 bases left between them. CDR1 MNHEY and CDR2 SVGAGI come from the germline V gene. CDR3 bases: TGTGCCAGCAGTTACATTTGGTACACTGAAGCTTTCTTT. Translated: CASSYIWYTEAFF.